This entry lists 6 T cell receptor beta chains sequenced from one sample in a study of CD8 T cells in Susac syndrome. Reverse transcription used about 0.45 to 1 ug RNA and random hexamers. TCRdb analysed the immunoSEQ multiplex PCR reads with MiXCR anew, one entry per CDR3 protein. This sample has around 270,000 distinct CDR3 sequences, with 89% found just once. Sequencing was carried out using CD8+ T cells from PBMCs. Receptors were obtained from a human donor with multiple sclerosis.

V and J are TRBV6-4 and TRBJ2-1; 9 nucleotides line up with TRBD2. The CDR3 contains 15 residues. The germline CDR1 and CDR2 sequences are MRHNA and SNTAGT. Trimming took 0 bases from V and 6 from J; bases not matched to a gene: 3. The CDR3 DNA reads TGTGCCAGCAGTGACTCGCGGGGGGGGTTCAATGAGCAGTTCTTC. Its translation is CASSDSRGGFNEQFF.

In this sample, this clonotype turned up once. The chain combines TRBV4-1 with TRBJ2-7, with 7 bases that match TRBD1. V shed 0 bases, J shed 1 base, and the junction held 6 bases outside the gene matches. The CDR3 is made up of 16 amino acids. Per the germline V gene, CDR1 is MGHRA and CDR2 is YSYEKL. CDR3 nucleotides: TGCGCCAGCAGCCAAGACAGAGCACAGGGGTCCTACGAGCAGTACTTC. Its translation: CASSQDRAQGSYEQYF.

The V gene is TRBV14, the J gene TRBJ2-7; the match to TRBD2 covers 11 bases. V lost 0 bases and J lost 3; bases outside the gene matches: 7. The CDR3 extends over 17 amino acids. CDR1 and CDR2 (germline): SGHDN, FVKESK. In DNA, the CDR3 is TGTGCCAGCAGCCAAGACCAAGCTAGCGGGAGGTTCTACGAGCAGTACTTC. It specifies CASSQDQASGRFYEQYF.

The chain combines TRBV7-9 with TRBJ1-1, with a possible D match to TRBD1 (6 bases). V lost 5 bases and J lost 0, with 19 bases in between. Germline V lookup: CDR1 SEHNR, CDR2 FQNEAQ (reference sequence). CDR3 size: 17 residues. CDR3: CASSPSLGGRMNTEAFF. DNA of the CDR3: TGTGCCAGCAGCCCCAGTCTTGGGGGGCGAATGAACACTGAAGCTTTCTTT.

A few counts support this clonotype. The chain has TRBV30 and TRBJ1-1; weak D call: TRBD1 (5 bases). Per germline, CDR1 GTSNPN and CDR2 SVGIG (reference sequence). Trimming removed 2 bases at V and 0 bases at J, with 7 bases between. The CDR3 consists of 13 residues. The CDR3 nucleotides read TGTGCCTGGAGTTTGACAGTGAACACTGAAGCTTTCTTT. Translation gives CAWSLTVNTEAFF.

V and J are TRBV12-3 or TRBV12-4 and TRBJ1-5, with unresolved D. This CDR3 region has 14 residues. V was trimmed by 5 bases and J by 5 bases, leaving 13 bases between them. In DNA form, the CDR3 reads TGTGCCAGCAGTCCCTACAATGCGGATCAGCCCCAGCATTTT. Translation: CASSPYNADQPQHF.